The 8 T cell receptor beta chains given below trace back to one sample, sequenced in a study of T-cell reconstitution after alpha-beta-depleted transplantation in children. TCRbeta library construction was performed incorporating unique molecular identifiers. Using its own MiXCR run on the PCR reads, TCRdb lists one record per CDR3 protein. The sample lists approximately 210,000 distinct CDR3 sequences; approximately 17% were seen once. The sample consisted of PBMCs, mostly from graft donor cells, taken 360 days after TCRalphabeta/CD19-depleted stem cell transplant. These receptors originate from a male patient aged 2-9 years who had a stem cell transplant for acute lymphoblastic leukemia, so the T cells may come from the graft donor.

The rearrangement joins TRBV19 to TRBJ2-5, with 11 bases that match TRBD2. Looked up from germline, CDR1 is LNHDA and CDR2 is SQIVND (reference sequence). V trimming: 6 bases; J trimming: 6 bases; junction bases outside the gene matches: 6. This CDR3 comprises 14 residues. The CDR3 here is CASSTSGSGKTQYF. CDR3 nucleotides: TGTGCCAGTAGCACTAGCGGGAGCGGGAAGACCCAGTACTTC.

This clonotype was seen more than once but under ten times. The rearrangement joins TRBV2 to TRBJ2-7, with TRBD1 as a possible D gene (6 bases). V shed 7 bases and J shed 6 bases, with 13 bases lying between them. The CDR3 extends over 12 amino acids. Germline values: CDR1 SNHLY, CDR2 FYNNEI. CDR3 sequence: CASIGGKIEQYF. In DNA, the CDR3 is TGTGCCAGCATTGGGGGCAAGATCGAGCAGTACTTC. The full variable domain, rest sourced from reference TRBV2 and TRBJ2-7, is EPEVTQTPSHQVTQMGQEVILRCVPISNHLYFYWYRQILGQKVEFLVSFYNNEISEKSEIFDDQFSVERPDGSNFTLKIRSTKLEDSAMYFCASIGGKIEQYFGPGTRLTVT.

This clonotype has a handful of counts. In DNA form, the CDR3 reads TGTGCCACCAGCAGATTTGACAGGGCCCCTGATGAAAAACTGTTTTTT. Translation gives CATSRFDRAPDEKLFF. This chain connects TRBV15 to TRBJ1-4; 7 nucleotides align to TRBD1. J lost 6 bases, V lost 2 bases, and 9 bases had no gene match. The CDR3 covers 16 residues. The germline V gene has CDR1 LNHNV and CDR2 YYDKDF (reference sequence). Complete variable domain (other parts from reference TRBV15 and TRBJ1-4): DAMVIQNPRYQVTQFGKPVTLSCSQTLNHNVMYWYQQKSSQAPKLLFHYYDKDFNNEADTPDNFQSRRPNTSFCFLDIRSPGLGDTAMYLCATSRFDRAPDEKLFFGSGTQLSVL.

This clonotype occurred a few times. The V gene is TRBV28, the J gene TRBJ1-3, with D unclear. The CDR3 runs 16 residues. Trimming removed 7 bases from V and 2 bases from J, with 18 bases in between. The germline V gene has CDR1 MDHEN and CDR2 SYDVKM. CDR3 residues: CASTPPSGGTGNTIYF. For the CDR3, the DNA is TGTGCCAGCACCCCCCCCTCGGGAGGTACTGGAAACACCATATATTTT.

The chain carries TRBV5-6 and TRBJ2-7; tentatively, D is TRBD2 (6 bases). The CDR3 has 17 residues. V was pared by 0 bases and J by 0 bases, with 16 bases between. In germline, CDR1 is SGHDT, CDR2 YYEEEE. Written as DNA, the CDR3 is TGTGCCAGCAGCTTGGCGATAGACGGAGGGGCCTCCTACGAGCAGTACTTC. Translation gives CASSLAIDGGASYEQYF.

This clonotype appeared a few times. V and J are TRBV5-1 and TRBJ2-3; tentative D call: TRBD1 (6 bases). The length of the CDR3 is 16 residues. The V and J ends lost 2 bases and 2 bases respectively, with 15 bases between them. CDR1 and CDR2 from the germline V gene are SGHRS and YFSETQ. The CDR3 coding sequence is TGCGCCAGCAGCTTTTTTCGGCACAGGGACACAGATACGCAGTATTTT. Translating it yields CASSFFRHRDTDTQYF.

The V and J genes are TRBV20-1 and TRBJ2-1; 8 bases agree with TRBD2. V shed 0 bases and J 7 bases; nucleotides not matched to a gene: 5. Germline values: CDR1 DFQATT, CDR2 SNEGSKA (reference sequence). The CDR3 sequence is 14 residues long. The CDR3 bases are TGCAGTGCTAGAGATCCCAGCGGGGGAAATGAGCAGTTCTTC. Translated: CSARDPSGGNEQFF.

This clonotype appeared many times. The chain links TRBV20-1 to TRBJ2-7, with 11 bases fitting TRBD2. The CDR3 is made up of 15 amino acids. V dropped 3 bases and J dropped 1; count of bases not matched to a gene: 5. Germline V gene lookup returns CDR1 DFQATT and CDR2 SNEGSKA (reference sequence). In nucleotides, the CDR3 is TGCAGTGCTAGGTTGGGACTAGCGGCTTCCTACGAGCAGTACTTC. It translates to CSARLGLAASYEQYF.